This T cell receptor beta chain was recorded in a study of cytotoxic CD8 clonotypes in ibrutinib-treated CLL. V was pared by 7 bases and J by 10 bases, with 20 bases between. The CDR3 runs 15 residues. Germline V gene data show CDR1 as SNHLY and CDR2 as FYNNEI. Sequencing was performed with immunoSEQ multiplex PCR; in TCRdb, only in-frame clones are kept and a portion is missing. The table shows approximately 320,000 clones, with 67% occurring only once. Here the sequenced sample was PBMCs, taken after 36 months of ibrutinib treatment. The TCR sequence derives from a human donor with chronic lymphocytic leukemia. The chain joins TRBV2 to TRBJ1-6; unclear D gene. CDR3 protein: CASTIGKTGGSPLHF. As DNA, the CDR3 is TGTGCCAGCACCATAGGGAAGACGGGTGGATCACCCCTCCACTTT. Filled out from reference TRBV2 and TRBJ1-6, the complete variable domain reads EPEVTQTPSHQVTQMGQEVILRCVPISNHLYFYWYRQILGQKVEFLVSFYNNEISEKSEIFDDQFSVERPDGSNFTLKIRSTKLEDSAMYFCASTIGKTGGSPLHFGNGTRLTVT.